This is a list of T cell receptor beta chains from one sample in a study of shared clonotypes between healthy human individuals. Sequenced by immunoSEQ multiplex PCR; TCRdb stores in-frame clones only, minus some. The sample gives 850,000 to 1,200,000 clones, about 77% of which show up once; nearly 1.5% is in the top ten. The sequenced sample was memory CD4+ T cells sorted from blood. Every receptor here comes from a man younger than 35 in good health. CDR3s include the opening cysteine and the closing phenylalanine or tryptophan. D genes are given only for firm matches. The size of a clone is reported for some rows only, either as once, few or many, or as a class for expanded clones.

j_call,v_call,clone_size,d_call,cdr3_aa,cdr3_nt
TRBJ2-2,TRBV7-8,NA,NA,CASSLWAGKVSGELFF,TGTGCCAGCAGCTTATGGGCAGGGAAAGTATCCGGGGAGCTGTTTTTT
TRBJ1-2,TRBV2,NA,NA,CASGGGGYGYTF,TGTGCCAGCGGGGGAGGAGGCTATGGCTACACCTTC
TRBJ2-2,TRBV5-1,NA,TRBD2,CASSLGREAQLTGELFF,TGCGCCAGCAGCTTGGGACGGGAGGCTCAACTCACCGGGGAGCTGTTTTTT
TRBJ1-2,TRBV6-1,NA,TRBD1,CASNAGTDNYGYTF,TGTGCCAGCAATGCCGGGACAGATAACTATGGCTACACCTTC
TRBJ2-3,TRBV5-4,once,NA,CASSSFWGTDTQYF,TGTGCCAGCAGCTCCTTTTGGGGCACAGATACGCAGTATTTT
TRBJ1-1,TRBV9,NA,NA,CASSVAGDPAAEAFF,TGTGCCAGCAGCGTAGCTGGGGACCCGGCTGCTGAAGCTTTCTTT
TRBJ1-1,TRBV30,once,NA,CAWSVKAGRNTEAFF,TGTGCCTGGAGTGTAAAGGCAGGGAGGAATACTGAAGCTTTCTTT
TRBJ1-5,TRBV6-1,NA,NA,CASSEVGNQPQHF,TGTGCCAGCAGTGAAGTGGGGAATCAGCCCCAGCATTTT
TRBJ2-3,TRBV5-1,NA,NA,CASSSGTDTQYF,TGCGCCAGCAGCTCGGGCACAGATACGCAGTATTTT
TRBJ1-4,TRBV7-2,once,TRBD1,CASSTGGGKNEKLFF,TGTGCCAGCAGCACAGGGGGCGGAAAGAATGAAAAACTGTTTTTT
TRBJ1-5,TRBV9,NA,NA,CASSVGSNNQPQHF,TGTGCCAGCAGCGTAGGCAGCAACAATCAGCCCCAGCATTTT
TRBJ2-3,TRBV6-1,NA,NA,CASSESFGTDTQYF,TGTGCCAGCAGTGAAAGCTTTGGGACAGATACGCAGTATTTT
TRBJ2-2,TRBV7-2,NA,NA,CASRQLVVTGELFF,TGTGCCAGCAGACAACTAGTTGTCACCGGGGAGCTGTTTTTT
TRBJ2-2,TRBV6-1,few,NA,CASLRRGDTGELFF,TGTGCCAGCCTCCGAAGGGGAGACACCGGGGAGCTGTTTTTT
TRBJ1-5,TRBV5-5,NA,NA,CASSLVGGNQPQHF,TGTGCCAGCAGCTTGGTTGGGGGGAATCAGCCCCAGCATTTT
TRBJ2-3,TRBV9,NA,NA,CASSVEWATDTQYF,TGTGCCAGCAGCGTAGAGTGGGCCACAGATACGCAGTATTTT
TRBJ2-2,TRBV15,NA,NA,CATSMAGELFF,TGTGCCACCAGCATGGCCGGGGAGCTGTTTTTT
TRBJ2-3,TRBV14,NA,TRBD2,CASSQELAATQYF,TGTGCCAGCAGCCAAGAGCTAGCGGCTACGCAGTATTTT
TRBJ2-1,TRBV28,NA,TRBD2,CASSARERYSYNEQFF,TGTGCCAGCAGTGCGCGGGAGCGGTACTCCTACAATGAGCAGTTCTTC
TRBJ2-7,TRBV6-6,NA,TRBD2,CASRMGLAGTYEQYF,TGTGCCAGCAGGATGGGACTAGCGGGAACCTACGAGCAGTACTTC
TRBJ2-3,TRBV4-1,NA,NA,CASSQVLSTDTQYF,TGCGCCAGCAGCCAAGTCTTGTCTACAGATACGCAGTATTTT
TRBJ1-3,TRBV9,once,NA,CASSVQGYGNTIYF,TGTGCCAGCAGCGTTCAGGGGTACGGAAACACCATATATTTT
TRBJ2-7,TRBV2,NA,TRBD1,CASSTPGQGAIRTYEQYF,TGTGCCAGCAGTACACCGGGACAGGGGGCTATAAGGACCTACGAGCAGTACTTC
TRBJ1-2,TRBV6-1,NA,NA,CASSPPSSGGTF,TGTGCCAGCAGTCCACCGTCTTCCGGCGGCACCTTC
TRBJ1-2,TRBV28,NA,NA,CAITPLPNYGYTF,TGTGCCATCACCCCCCTCCCGAACTATGGCTACACCTTC
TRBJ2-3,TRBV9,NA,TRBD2,CASSAGSSGEGSQYF,TGTGCCAGCAGCGCGGGATCTAGCGGGGAGGGGTCGCAGTATTTT
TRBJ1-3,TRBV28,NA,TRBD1,CASISGDRGRTIYF,TGTGCCAGCATCTCGGGTGACAGGGGGAGGACCATATATTTT
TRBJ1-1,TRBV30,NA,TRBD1,CAWSPDRENTEAFF,TGTGCCTGGAGTCCTGACAGGGAAAACACTGAAGCTTTCTTT
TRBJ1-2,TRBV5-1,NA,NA,CASSLGSVEARGYTF,TGCGCCAGCAGCTTGGGTTCAGTGGAGGCGAGGGGCTACACCTTC
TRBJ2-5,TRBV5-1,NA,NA,CASSPAPTSRETQYF,TGCGCCAGCAGCCCCGCACCCACTAGTCGCGAGACCCAGTACTTC
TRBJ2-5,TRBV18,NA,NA,CASSRKGPPQETQYF,TGTGCCAGCTCACGGAAGGGCCCCCCTCAGGAGACCCAGTACTTC
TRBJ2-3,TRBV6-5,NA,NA,CASTGQDTQYF,TGTGCCAGCACCGGCCAAGATACGCAGTATTTT
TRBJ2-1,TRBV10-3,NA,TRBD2,CAIKGTSGSSYNEQFF,TGTGCCATCAAGGGGACTAGCGGCAGCTCCTACAATGAGCAGTTCTTC
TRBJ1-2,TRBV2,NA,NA,CASSKTANYGYTF,TGTGCCAGCAGCAAGACAGCGAACTATGGCTACACCTTC
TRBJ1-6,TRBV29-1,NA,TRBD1,CSVGQGDPNSPLHF,TGCAGCGTTGGACAGGGGGACCCGAATTCACCCCTCCACTTT
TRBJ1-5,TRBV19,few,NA,CASSIDPTGTWQPQHF,TGTGCCAGTAGTATAGATCCGACGGGGACTTGGCAGCCCCAGCATTTT
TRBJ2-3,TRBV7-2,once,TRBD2,CASSLEPGGSTDTQYF,TGTGCCAGCAGCTTGGAACCGGGAGGTAGCACAGATACGCAGTATTTT
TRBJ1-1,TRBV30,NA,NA,CAWSVGGLAFF,TGTGCCTGGAGTGTGGGAGGGTTAGCTTTCTTT
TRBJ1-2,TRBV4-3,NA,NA,CASSQEGGERVNYGYTF,TGCGCCAGCAGCCAAGAAGGGGGGGAGAGGGTAAACTATGGCTACACCTTC
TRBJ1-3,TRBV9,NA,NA,CASSAREATSGNTIYF,TGTGCCAGCAGCGCCCGTGAGGCTACGTCTGGAAACACCATATATTTT
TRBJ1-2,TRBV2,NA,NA,CASSERAVYGYTF,TGTGCCAGCAGTGAAAGGGCAGTCTATGGCTACACCTTC
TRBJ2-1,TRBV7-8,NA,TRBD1,CATGTGGNEQFF,TGTGCCACAGGGACAGGGGGCAATGAGCAGTTCTTC
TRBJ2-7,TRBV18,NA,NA,CASSPQERSEQYF,TGTGCCAGCTCACCACAGGAGAGGAGCGAGCAGTACTTC
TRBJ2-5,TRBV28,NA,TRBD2,CASRPRLAGETQYF,TGTGCCAGCAGGCCTAGACTAGCAGGGGAGACCCAGTACTTC
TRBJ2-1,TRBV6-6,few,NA,CASSSRGDEQFF,TGTGCCAGCAGCTCCCGGGGCGATGAGCAGTTCTTC
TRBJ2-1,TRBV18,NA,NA,CASSPPSYNEQFF,TGTGCCAGCTCCCCGCCCTCCTACAATGAGCAGTTCTTC
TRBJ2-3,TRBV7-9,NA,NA,CASSPIRGFFTDTQYF,TGTGCCAGCAGCCCTATAAGAGGGTTTTTCACAGATACGCAGTATTTT
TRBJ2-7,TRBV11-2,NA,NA,CASSLGPGSYEQYF,TGTGCCAGCAGCTTAGGCCCAGGGTCCTACGAGCAGTACTTC
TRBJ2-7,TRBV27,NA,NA,CASKRARPYEQYF,TGTGCCAGCAAAAGGGCGAGACCCTACGAGCAGTACTTC